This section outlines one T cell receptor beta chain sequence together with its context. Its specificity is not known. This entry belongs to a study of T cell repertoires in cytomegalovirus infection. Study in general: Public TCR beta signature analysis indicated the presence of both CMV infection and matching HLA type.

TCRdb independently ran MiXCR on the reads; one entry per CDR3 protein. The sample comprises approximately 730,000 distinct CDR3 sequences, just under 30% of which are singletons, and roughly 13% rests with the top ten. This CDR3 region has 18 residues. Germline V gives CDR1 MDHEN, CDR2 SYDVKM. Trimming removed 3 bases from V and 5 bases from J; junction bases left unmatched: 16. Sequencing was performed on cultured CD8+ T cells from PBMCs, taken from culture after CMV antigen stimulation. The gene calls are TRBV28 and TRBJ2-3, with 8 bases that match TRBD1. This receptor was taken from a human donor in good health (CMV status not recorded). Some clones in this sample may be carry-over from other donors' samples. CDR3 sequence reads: CASSFAVILDRVGDTQYF. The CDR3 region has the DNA TGTGCCAGCAGTTTCGCGGTTATATTGGACAGGGTAGGAGATACGCAGTATTTT.